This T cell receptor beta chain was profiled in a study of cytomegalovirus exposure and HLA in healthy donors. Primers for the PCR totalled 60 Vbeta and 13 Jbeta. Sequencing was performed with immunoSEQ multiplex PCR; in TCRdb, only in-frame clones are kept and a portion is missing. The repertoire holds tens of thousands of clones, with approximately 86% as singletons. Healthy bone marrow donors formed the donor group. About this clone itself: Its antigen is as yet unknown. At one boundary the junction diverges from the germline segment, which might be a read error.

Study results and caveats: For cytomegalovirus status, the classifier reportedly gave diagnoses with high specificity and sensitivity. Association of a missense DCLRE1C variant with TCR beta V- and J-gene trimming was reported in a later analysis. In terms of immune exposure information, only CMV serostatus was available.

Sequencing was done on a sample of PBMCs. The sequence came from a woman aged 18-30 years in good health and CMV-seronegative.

The DNA for the CDR3 is TGCGCCAGCAGCCCGGACGGAATCTCTGGGGCCAACGGCCTGACTTTC. Amino acid sequence: CASSPDGISGANGLTF. This sequence joins TRBV5-1 and TRBJ2-6; possible D gene TRBD1, 5 bases. The germline V gene has CDR1 SGHRS and CDR2 YFSETQ. This CDR3 contains 16 residues.